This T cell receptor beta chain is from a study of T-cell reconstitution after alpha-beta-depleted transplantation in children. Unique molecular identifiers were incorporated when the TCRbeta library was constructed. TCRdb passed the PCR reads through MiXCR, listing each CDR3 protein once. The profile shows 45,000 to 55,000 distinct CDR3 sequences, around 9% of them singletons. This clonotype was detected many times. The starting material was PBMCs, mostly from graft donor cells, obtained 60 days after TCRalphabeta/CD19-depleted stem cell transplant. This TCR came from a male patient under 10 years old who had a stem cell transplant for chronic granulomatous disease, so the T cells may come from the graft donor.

CDR3 DNA sequence: TGTGCCAGCAGCCACAGGGTCGGGGGCTCCTACAATGAGCAGTTCTTC. Translated: CASSHRVGGSYNEQFF. V is TRBV27 and J is TRBJ2-1; D may correspond to TRBD1 or TRBD2 (6 bases each). V lost 6 bases and J 0 bases, leaving 15 bases between the germline ends. Germline V CDR1 and CDR2: MNHEY, SMNVEV (reference sequence). The CDR3 has 16 residues.